This TCR beta chain stems from a study of blood T cells in healthy people across ages. Study conclusions and caveats: Compared with aged donors, long-lived donors showed fewer expanded clones, suggesting selection.

With regard to this clonotype: Its target is unknown.

The use of a sample-barcoded 5' primer and a J-beta primer mix characterized a second PCR of roughly 6 to 12 cycles. Every cDNA molecule bore a tag from a template-switch adaptor containing 12 random nucleotides. Each CDR3 protein is one row after TCRdb ran MiXCR on the 5' RACE reads. The sample carries approximately 780,000 distinct CDR3 sequences, around 25% recorded once. The V and J ends lost 7 bases and 2 bases, in that order; junction bases with no gene match: 11. The CDR3 spans 15 residues. The V gene's germline CDR1 is MNHEY and CDR2 SVGAGI. Each sample had at least 6 million PBMCs isolated. The same sample was also used in a study of T cells of mothers and their children. From that paper: Overlap measured in related mother-child pairs was slightly, non-significantly higher than in unrelated pairs.

The clonotype comes from a boy between 10 and 17 years old in good health. The chain joins TRBV6-5 to TRBJ2-7; 7 bases fit TRBD2. Sample: blood. CDR3 sequence reads: CASKNGMGGAYEQYF. In nucleotides, the CDR3 is TGTGCCAGCAAAAACGGGATGGGGGGGGCCTACGAGCAGTACTTC.